This T cell receptor beta chain was recovered during a study of OX40 agonist ivuxolimab in advanced cancers. Overall study findings and caveats: CD4+ and CD8+ blood T cells expanded clonally by week 6 at 0.1 to 3.0 mg/kg. Antigen specificity of clonally expanded peripheral T cells was not established.

Measured with immunoSEQ multiplex PCR; TCRdb has only the in-frame clones, and not every one. The sample includes fewer than 65,000 clones, around 79% of them seen just once. This CDR3 has 14 residues. Germline CDR1 reads MNHEY; CDR2 reads SMNVEV (reference sequence). V was trimmed by 8 bases and J by 2 bases, leaving 16 bases between them. About this clone: Its antigen is undetermined.

The sample was CD4+ or CD8+ T cells sorted from blood, taken in a trial of the OX40 agonist ivuxolimab. The V gene is TRBV27, the J gene TRBJ2-7; D is perhaps TRBD2 (7 bases). The receptor comes from an adult with an advanced solid tumor such as melanoma, head and neck, liver or kidney cancer. The CDR3 bases are TGTGCCAGCGGACTTACAGGGACTACCTACGAGCAGTACTTC. Protein product: CASGLTGTTYEQYF.